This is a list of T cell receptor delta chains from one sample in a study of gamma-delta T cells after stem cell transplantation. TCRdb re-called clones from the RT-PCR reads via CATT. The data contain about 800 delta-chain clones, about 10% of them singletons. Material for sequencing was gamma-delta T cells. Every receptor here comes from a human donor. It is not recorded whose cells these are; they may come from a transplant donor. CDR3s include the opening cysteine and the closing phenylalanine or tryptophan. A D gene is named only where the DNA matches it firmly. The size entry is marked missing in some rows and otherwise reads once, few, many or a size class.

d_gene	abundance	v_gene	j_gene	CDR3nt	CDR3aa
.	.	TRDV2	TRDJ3	TGTGCCTGTGACCCGGTACTGGGTCTCCCTCAATCCTGTGACACCCGCCCGATGTTTTTC	CACDPVLGLPQSCDTRPMFF
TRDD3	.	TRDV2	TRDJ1	TGTGCCAGTGACGACGTGGGGCGTTGTGGGACTGGGGGAAGCGATAAACTCATCTTT	CASDDVGRCGTGGSDKLIF
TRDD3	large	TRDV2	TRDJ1	TGTGCCTGTGACACCGTATGGATGGGGGATACCACCGATAAACTCATCTTT	CACDTVWMGDTTDKLIF
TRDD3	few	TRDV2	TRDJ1	TGTGCCCGTGATACGCTCAGTACTGGGGGATACCACACCGATAAACTCATCTTT	CARDTLSTGGYHTDKLIF
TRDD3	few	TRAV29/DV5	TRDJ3	TGTGCAGCAAGCGGGATTAGCTGGGGGATAGGCTGGGACACCCGACAGATGTTTTTC	CAASGISWGIGWDTRQMFF
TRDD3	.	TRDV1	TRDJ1	TGTGCTCTTGGGAACCATCTTACCAGGGGTAGCCGCTGGGGGATACGCGGGGGAACCGATAAACTCATCTTT	CALGNHLTRGSRWGIRGGTDKLIF
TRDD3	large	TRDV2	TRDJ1	TGTGCCTGTGACACCCTTACTGGGGGATACCTCCAGGAGGGCACCGATAAACTCATCTTT	CACDTLTGGYLQEGTDKLIF
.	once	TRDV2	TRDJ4	TGTGCCTGTGACTCAGGACGGGGGGAGACCCAGGGCAGCAGAACCCTGATCTTT	CACDSGRGETQGSRTLIF
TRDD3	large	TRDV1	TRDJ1	TGTGCTCTTGGGGAACCCGCCTTCCTCCGCCCTTTTTACTGGGGGATAAGAGGGTCCGATAAACTCATCTTT	CALGEPAFLRPFYWGIRGSDKLIF
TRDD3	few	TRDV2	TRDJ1	TGTGCCTGTGACAAGTTGGGGGACCTGTACACCGATAAACTCATCTTT	CACDKLGDLYTDKLIF
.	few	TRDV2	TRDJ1	TGTGCCTGTGACACCCTACGGACTGGTGGATACACCGATAAACTCATCTTT	CACDTLRTGGYTDKLIF
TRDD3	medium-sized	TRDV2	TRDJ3	TGTGCCTGTGACACTCTCAAAGTACTGGGGGAAGACTCCTGGGACACCCGACAGATGTTTTTC	CACDTLKVLGEDSWDTRQMFF
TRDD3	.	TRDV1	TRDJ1	TGTGCTCTTGGGCACCATCTTCCCAGTGTTCGCCTCTGGGGGATACTCGGGGGAACCGATAAACTCATCTTT	CALGHHLPSVRLWGILGGTDKLIF
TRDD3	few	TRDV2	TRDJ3	TGTGCCTGTGACACCGGTCCCTGGGGGTTGAGCTCCTGGGACACCCGACAGATGTTTTTC	CACDTGPWGLSSWDTRQMFF
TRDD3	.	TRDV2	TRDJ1	TGTGCCTGTGAAATCCTTCAAACTGGGGTATACCCCGATAAACTCATCTTT	CACEILQTGVYPDKLIF
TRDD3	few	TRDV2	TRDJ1	TGTGCCTGTGACTCCCTGGGGGATCGGAAGGCCGATAAACTCATCTTT	CACDSLGDRKADKLIF
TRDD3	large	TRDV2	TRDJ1	TGTGCCTGTGACACAGTTGGGGGGGATACGCGGTTACAGCTCATCTTT	CACDTVGGDTRLQLIF
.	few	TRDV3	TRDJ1	TGTGCCTTACAAAACGGGCCCCTACTGCTGAATACGCCGGTCCTACCTTACACCGATAAACTCATCTTT	CALQNGPLLLNTPVLPYTDKLIF
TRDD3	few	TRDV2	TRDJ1	TGTGCCTGTGACACCGTGCCTGGGGGAACTTCCCTCTACCCTGGAGTCGCTAAACTCATCTTT	CACDTVPGGTSLYPGVAKLIF
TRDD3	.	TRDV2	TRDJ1	TGTGCCTGTGACGGACTGGGGGATACGCCCGCCGATAAACTCATCTTT	CACDGLGDTPADKLIF
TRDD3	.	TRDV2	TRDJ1	TGTGCCTGTGATAGCCTTCAAACTGGGGGATACCCCGATAAACTCATCTTT	CACDSLQTGGYPDKLIF
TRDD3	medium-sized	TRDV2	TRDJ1	TGTGCCTGTGAGGACATGGGGATACGAGGTGACAATAAACTCATCTTT	CACEDMGIRGDNKLIF
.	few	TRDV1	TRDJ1	TGTGCTCTTGGGGAACCGTCCGGAAATCCTACGATGCTGGGGAACAAACTCATCTTT	CALGEPSGNPTMLGNKLIF
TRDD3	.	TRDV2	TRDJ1	TGTGCCTGTGACTGGGTGGAAAAACTGGGGGCCCTCACCGATAAACTCATCTTT	CACDWVEKLGALTDKLIF
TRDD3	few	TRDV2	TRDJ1	TGTGCCTGTGACACCCTCCTGGGGGATACGCCCATCGACACCGATAACCTCATCTTT	CACDTLLGDTPIDTDNLIF
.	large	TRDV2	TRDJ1	TGTGCCTGTGACACCGTCGGAAACGGAGGGTACACCGATAAACTCATCTTT	CACDTVGNGGYTDKLIF
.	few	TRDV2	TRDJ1	TGTGCCTGTGATCCTATGACCACTACAGTGATCAGCACCGATAAACTCATCTTT	CACDPMTTTVISTDKLIF
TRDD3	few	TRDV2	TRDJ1	TGTGCCTGTGACACCGTGAATCTGGGGGATACAAGGTACACCGATAAACTCATCTTT	CACDTVNLGDTRYTDKLIF
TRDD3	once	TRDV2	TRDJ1	TGTGCCTGTGATCAACTGGGGACCGGGCGGACCGATAAACTCATCTTT	CACDQLGTGRTDKLIF
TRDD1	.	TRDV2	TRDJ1	TGTGCCTGTGACACGGCAGGAAGAAATAGGTACACCGATAAACTCATCTTT	CACDTAGRNRYTDKLIF
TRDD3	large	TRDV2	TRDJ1	TGTGCCTGTGACACCGTTCGGATTCCTTCGACTGGGGGACAACTAGAAAACACCGATAAACTCATCTTT	CACDTVRIPSTGGQLENTDKLIF
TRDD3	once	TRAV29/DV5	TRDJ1	TGTGCCGCAAGCGAGGTTGGGTTCTATCACCTTCCACCATACTCGATACTGGGGGATATTGTATCCGATAAACTCATCTTT	CAASEVGFYHLPPYSILGDIVSDKLIF
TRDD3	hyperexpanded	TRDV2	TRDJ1	TGTGCCTGTGACACCGCCGAGGGGGATACCTACACCGATAAACTCATCTTT	CACDTAEGDTYTDKLIF
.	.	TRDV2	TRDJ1	TGTGCCTGTGTCTCCAGAGTAGGGAGGCCCTATAAACTCATCTTT	CACVSRVGRPYKLIF
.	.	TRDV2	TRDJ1	TGTGCCTGTGACTACCTACGTGGGGGGAGGAGTAAACTCATCTTT	CACDYLRGGRSKLIF
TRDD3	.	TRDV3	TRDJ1	TGTGCCTTTACTACTACTACGATGGGGGGATACCACACCGATAAACTCATCTTT	CAFTTTTMGGYHTDKLIF
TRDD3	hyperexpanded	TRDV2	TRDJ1	TGTGCCTGTGACGCATTACTGGGGGATACGACCGATAAACTCATCTTT	CACDALLGDTTDKLIF